These T cell receptor beta chains were read from a single sample in a study of metastatic and nonmetastatic thyroid tumors. TCRdb called clones again from the PCR reads with MiXCR. The sample lists approximately 90,000 clones, about 13% occurring once. The specimen sequenced was blood. The receptors stem from a female donor with papillary thyroid cancer or a benign thyroid nodule (not recorded which). Some clones in this sample may be carry-over from other donors' samples. CDR3s include the opening cysteine and the closing phenylalanine or tryptophan. Each record gives: clone size, D gene, V gene, J gene, CDR3 DNA, CDR3 protein. D genes are given only for firm matches. Some rows mark clone size as missing; the rest say once, few, many or name a class of expanded clone.

clone size: many; D gene: -; V gene: TRBV20-1; J gene: TRBJ1-2; CDR3 DNA: TGCAGTGCTAGGACAGACTATGGCTACACCTTC; CDR3 protein: CSARTDYGYTF
clone size: many; D gene: TRBD1; V gene: TRBV6-1; J gene: TRBJ2-5; CDR3 DNA: TGTGCCAGCAGTCTCGGGACAGGGAGGGAGACCCAGTACTTC; CDR3 protein: CASSLGTGRETQYF
clone size: many; D gene: TRBD1; V gene: TRBV24-1; J gene: TRBJ1-5; CDR3 DNA: TGTGCCACCAGTGACACAGGGGGCAGTCAGCCCCAGCATTTT; CDR3 protein: CATSDTGGSQPQHF
clone size: many; D gene: -; V gene: TRBV6-2/TRBV6-3; J gene: TRBJ1-5; CDR3 DNA: TGTGCCAGCAGTGACTACTCCCCGGCCTTTTGGGATCAGCCCCAGCATTTT; CDR3 protein: CASSDYSPAFWDQPQHF
clone size: many; D gene: TRBD2; V gene: TRBV4-1; J gene: TRBJ2-7; CDR3 DNA: TGCGCCAGCAGCCAAGATTGGGGGGGACCGGTCTACGAGCAGTACTTC; CDR3 protein: CASSQDWGGPVYEQYF
clone size: many; D gene: -; V gene: TRBV7-2; J gene: TRBJ2-6; CDR3 DNA: TGTGCCAGCAGCCGGGACTCAGCTGGGGCCAACGTCCTGACTTTC; CDR3 protein: CASSRDSAGANVLTF
clone size: many; D gene: -; V gene: TRBV29-1; J gene: TRBJ1-2; CDR3 DNA: TGCAGCGCCGCCGACGGTAACTATGGCTACACCTTC; CDR3 protein: CSAADGNYGYTF
clone size: -; D gene: -; V gene: TRBV6-6; J gene: TRBJ1-4; CDR3 DNA: TGTGCCAGCAGTTATGTGGCAGCAACTAATGAAAAACTGTTTTTT; CDR3 protein: CASSYVAATNEKLFF
clone size: many; D gene: -; V gene: TRBV19; J gene: TRBJ2-3; CDR3 DNA: TGTGCCAGTAGCCCTGGACAGCACACAGATACGCAGTATTTT; CDR3 protein: CASSPGQHTDTQYF
clone size: many; D gene: TRBD1; V gene: TRBV6-1; J gene: TRBJ2-7; CDR3 DNA: TGTGCCAGCAGTTTGGCGCTGGGACAGAGCGCCTACGAGCAGTACTTC; CDR3 protein: CASSLALGQSAYEQYF
clone size: -; D gene: -; V gene: TRBV20-1; J gene: TRBJ2-7; CDR3 DNA: TGCAGTGCTAGAGATCTAGGGGTAAAGGGCTACGAGCAGTACTTC; CDR3 protein: CSARDLGVKGYEQYF
clone size: many; D gene: TRBD2; V gene: TRBV14; J gene: TRBJ2-7; CDR3 DNA: TGTGCCAGCAGCCAAGATCCGTGGGACTACCGATCCTACGAGCAGTACTTC; CDR3 protein: CASSQDPWDYRSYEQYF
clone size: many; D gene: -; V gene: TRBV2; J gene: TRBJ1-4; CDR3 DNA: TGTGCCAGCAGTTACAGCTCAACTAATGAAAAACTGTTTTTT; CDR3 protein: CASSYSSTNEKLFF
clone size: many; D gene: -; V gene: TRBV24-1; J gene: TRBJ2-7; CDR3 DNA: TGTGCCACCAGTGGACGACAGACTTCCTACGAGCAGTACTTC; CDR3 protein: CATSGRQTSYEQYF
clone size: many; D gene: TRBD1; V gene: TRBV6-2/TRBV6-3; J gene: TRBJ1-5; CDR3 DNA: TGTGCCAGCAGTTACCCCGACAGGGCTAATCAGCCCCAGCATTTT; CDR3 protein: CASSYPDRANQPQHF
clone size: many; D gene: -; V gene: TRBV5-5; J gene: TRBJ2-7; CDR3 DNA: TGTGCCAGCAGCTGGACCGGGACGGGAATCTACGAGCAGTACTTC; CDR3 protein: CASSWTGTGIYEQYF
clone size: many; D gene: -; V gene: TRBV2; J gene: TRBJ1-2; CDR3 DNA: TGTGCCAGCAGCTATAGCCCCCGGCAGGCTCAAGCACCTGGCTACACCTTC; CDR3 protein: CASSYSPRQAQAPGYTF
clone size: many; D gene: -; V gene: TRBV7-8; J gene: TRBJ2-7; CDR3 DNA: TGTGCCAGCAGCTTATCAGTACGAAAAACCTACGAGCAGTACTTC; CDR3 protein: CASSLSVRKTYEQYF
clone size: many; D gene: -; V gene: TRBV10-3; J gene: TRBJ1-1; CDR3 DNA: TGTGCCATCAGTGAAGGGCTCATCACTGAAGCTTTCTTT; CDR3 protein: CAISEGLITEAFF
clone size: many; D gene: -; V gene: TRBV6-1; J gene: TRBJ2-7; CDR3 DNA: TGTGCCAGCAGTGAAGGCGTCTTAGACTACGAGCAGTACTTC; CDR3 protein: CASSEGVLDYEQYF
clone size: many; D gene: -; V gene: TRBV7-9; J gene: TRBJ1-4; CDR3 DNA: TGTGCCAGCAGCTTCGAGCAGGGCAATGAAAAACTGTTTTTT; CDR3 protein: CASSFEQGNEKLFF
clone size: many; D gene: -; V gene: TRBV7-2; J gene: TRBJ2-7; CDR3 DNA: TGTGCCAGCAGCTTCGACTACGAGCAGTACTTC; CDR3 protein: CASSFDYEQYF
clone size: -; D gene: TRBD2; V gene: TRBV14; J gene: TRBJ2-1; CDR3 DNA: TGTGCCAGCAGCCTCACCTGGGGCGGGAGAACCTACAATGAGCAGTTCTTC; CDR3 protein: CASSLTWGGRTYNEQFF
clone size: many; D gene: -; V gene: TRBV28; J gene: TRBJ1-5; CDR3 DNA: TGTGCCAGCAGTTTCGTGGTCCAGGCCCACCAGCCCCAGCATTTT; CDR3 protein: CASSFVVQAHQPQHF
clone size: -; D gene: TRBD1; V gene: TRBV30; J gene: TRBJ2-7; CDR3 DNA: TGTGCCTGGAGTTCCAGGGGGACAGGAGCCTACGAGCAGTACTTC; CDR3 protein: CAWSSRGTGAYEQYF
clone size: many; D gene: -; V gene: TRBV3-1; J gene: TRBJ2-5; CDR3 DNA: TGTGCCAGCAGCCAAGATTCCCTTCAAGAGACCCAGTACTTC; CDR3 protein: CASSQDSLQETQYF
clone size: -; D gene: -; V gene: TRBV28; J gene: TRBJ1-5; CDR3 DNA: TGTGCCAGCAGTACCCGGTTAGGCAATCAGCCCCAGCATTTT; CDR3 protein: CASSTRLGNQPQHF
clone size: -; D gene: TRBD2; V gene: TRBV28; J gene: TRBJ2-7; CDR3 DNA: TGTGCCAGCAGGCCGCGGGGGTCCCGCCGTGTCTACGAGCAGTACTTC; CDR3 protein: CASRPRGSRRVYEQYF
clone size: many; D gene: TRBD2; V gene: TRBV4-2; J gene: TRBJ2-2; CDR3 DNA: TGTGCCAGCAGCCAAGAGGGGGGGGTGGCCGGGGAGCTGTTTTTT; CDR3 protein: CASSQEGGVAGELFF
clone size: many; D gene: -; V gene: TRBV18; J gene: TRBJ2-1; CDR3 DNA: TGTGCCAGCTCACCGTCCTCCTACAATGAGCAGTTCTTC; CDR3 protein: CASSPSSYNEQFF
clone size: many; D gene: -; V gene: TRBV2; J gene: TRBJ2-7; CDR3 DNA: TGTGCCAGCAACCCCCAGGGGTTCTCCTACGAGCAGTACTTC; CDR3 protein: CASNPQGFSYEQYF
clone size: -; D gene: -; V gene: TRBV14; J gene: TRBJ2-7; CDR3 DNA: TGTGCCAGCAGCCAAGTTCCCGAGCTTCGGTACAGGGAGATTAATGCCTACGAGCAGTACTTC; CDR3 protein: CASSQVPELRYREINAYEQYF
clone size: many; D gene: -; V gene: TRBV28; J gene: TRBJ1-1; CDR3 DNA: TGTGCCAGCAGTTTGGGCAAGGAGAACACTGAAGCTTTCTTT; CDR3 protein: CASSLGKENTEAFF
clone size: many; D gene: TRBD1; V gene: TRBV27; J gene: TRBJ2-7; CDR3 DNA: TGTGCCAGCAAGTTGGCAGGGGGTTCCTACGAGCAGTACTTC; CDR3 protein: CASKLAGGSYEQYF
clone size: many; D gene: TRBD1; V gene: TRBV6-1; J gene: TRBJ2-1; CDR3 DNA: TGTGCCAGCAGCCCGGGGACAGGGAATATAGACAATGAGCAGTTCTTC; CDR3 protein: CASSPGTGNIDNEQFF
clone size: medium-sized; D gene: TRBD1; V gene: TRBV2; J gene: TRBJ2-7; CDR3 DNA: TGTGCCGCCGGACAGGGGGTTTACGAGCAGTACTTC; CDR3 protein: CAAGQGVYEQYF
clone size: -; D gene: TRBD1; V gene: TRBV7-2; J gene: TRBJ1-4; CDR3 DNA: TGTGCCAGCAGCTTGGACAGGGGGAATAATGAAAAACTGTTTTTT; CDR3 protein: CASSLDRGNNEKLFF
clone size: -; D gene: -; V gene: TRBV2; J gene: TRBJ2-6; CDR3 DNA: TGTGCCAGCAGTGAGGGGACTCTGGTGTCCAACGTCCTGACTTTC; CDR3 protein: CASSEGTLVSNVLTF
clone size: many; D gene: TRBD2; V gene: TRBV30; J gene: TRBJ2-2; CDR3 DNA: TGTGCCTGGACGACGGGGGGTGGGAGCACCGGGGAGCTGTTTTTT; CDR3 protein: CAWTTGGGSTGELFF
clone size: many; D gene: TRBD1; V gene: TRBV5-1; J gene: TRBJ2-5; CDR3 DNA: TGCGCCAGCAGCTCCACCGGGACAGGGGCCGAGACCCAGTACTTC; CDR3 protein: CASSSTGTGAETQYF
clone size: many; D gene: -; V gene: TRBV6-5; J gene: TRBJ2-4; CDR3 DNA: TGTGCCAGCAGTTACGGGGGGGCCAAAAACATTCAGTACTTC; CDR3 protein: CASSYGGAKNIQYF
clone size: many; D gene: -; V gene: TRBV13; J gene: TRBJ2-7; CDR3 DNA: TGTGCCAGCAGCAGATTTGGGGGTTCCTACGAGCAGTACTTC; CDR3 protein: CASSRFGGSYEQYF
clone size: many; D gene: -; V gene: TRBV9; J gene: TRBJ2-3; CDR3 DNA: TGTGCCAGCAGCCGGGAAGGTAGCGGCCCAAGCACAGATACGCAGTATTTT; CDR3 protein: CASSREGSGPSTDTQYF
clone size: many; D gene: TRBD1; V gene: TRBV7-9; J gene: TRBJ2-5; CDR3 DNA: TGTGCCAGCAGCTTACCTACAGGGGCAGGGGAGACCCAGTACTTC; CDR3 protein: CASSLPTGAGETQYF
clone size: many; D gene: -; V gene: TRBV16; J gene: TRBJ1-5; CDR3 DNA: TGTGCCAGCAGCCAATTAGAATATAGCAATCAGCCCCAGCATTTT; CDR3 protein: CASSQLEYSNQPQHF
clone size: many; D gene: -; V gene: TRBV30; J gene: TRBJ1-6; CDR3 DNA: TGTGCCTGGGGGCAGGGGATGAATTCACCCCTCCACTTT; CDR3 protein: CAWGQGMNSPLHF
clone size: many; D gene: -; V gene: TRBV5-1; J gene: TRBJ2-5; CDR3 DNA: TGCGCCAGCAGCTTGAGCAGCGCTCAAGAGACCCAGTACTTC; CDR3 protein: CASSLSSAQETQYF
clone size: many; D gene: TRBD1; V gene: TRBV28; J gene: TRBJ2-5; CDR3 DNA: TGTGCCAGCAGCTTGACAGGGGGCGTGAAGACCCAGTACTTC; CDR3 protein: CASSLTGGVKTQYF
clone size: many; D gene: TRBD1; V gene: TRBV5-1; J gene: TRBJ2-5; CDR3 DNA: TGCGCCAGCAGCCCTGGACAGGGGATTGGTCAAGAGACCCAGTACTTC; CDR3 protein: CASSPGQGIGQETQYF
clone size: many; D gene: -; V gene: TRBV9; J gene: TRBJ2-3; CDR3 DNA: TGTGCCAGCAGCGTAGGGGGGGTGGCAGATACGCAGTATTTT; CDR3 protein: CASSVGGVADTQYF
clone size: many; D gene: -; V gene: TRBV20-1; J gene: TRBJ2-1; CDR3 DNA: TGCAGTGCCCCGGGACGGGGTGAGCAGTTCTTC; CDR3 protein: CSAPGRGEQFF
clone size: few; D gene: -; V gene: TRBV9; J gene: TRBJ2-1; CDR3 DNA: TGTGCCAGCAGCGAGGGGGGCGGGACCTACAATGAGCAGTTCTTC; CDR3 protein: CASSEGGGTYNEQFF
clone size: many; D gene: TRBD2; V gene: TRBV27; J gene: TRBJ2-1; CDR3 DNA: TGTGCCAGCAGTTTAGCTACTAGCGGGAGCGCGAATGGGGGTGAGCAGTTCTTC; CDR3 protein: CASSLATSGSANGGEQFF
clone size: many; D gene: TRBD1; V gene: TRBV27; J gene: TRBJ1-1; CDR3 DNA: TGTGCCAGCAGTTTAGAAAGCACAGGGGGATGGACTGAAGCTTTCTTT; CDR3 protein: CASSLESTGGWTEAFF